Below, 30 T cell receptor beta chains from the same sample are listed, as sequenced in a study of blood T cell repertoires in COVID-19. Using immunoSEQ multiplex PCR, the repertoire was profiled, and TCRdb retains in-frame clones only, with some absent. The sample gives about 150,000 clones, around 85% of which show up once; around 8% is in the top ten. The material sequenced was peripheral blood. The receptors derive from a woman older than 75 with COVID-19, enrolled during active disease.

The chain carries TRBV27 and TRBJ2-1; the D gene is possibly TRBD2 (5 bases). Trimming took 2 bases from V and 10 from J, leaving 15 bases between them. This CDR3 comprises 14 residues. Germline assignment: CDR1 MNHEY and CDR2 SMNVEV (reference sequence). Here the CDR3 reads CASSLEEEEQEQFF. The CDR3 DNA reads TGTGCCAGCAGTTTAGAGGAGGAGGAACAAGAGCAGTTCTTC.

The V and J genes are TRBV20-1 and TRBJ1-2; D perhaps matches TRBD1 (6 bases). Deletions cut 3 bases from V and 0 bases from J, with 11 bases between. The CDR3 contains 14 residues. CDR1 and CDR2 from the germline V gene are DFQATT and SNEGSKA (reference sequence). The CDR3 spells CSASGQSTNYGYTF. The DNA of the CDR3 is TGCAGTGCTAGTGGACAGTCCACTAACTATGGCTACACCTTC.

The rearrangement uses TRBV12-3 or TRBV12-4 and TRBJ1-3, with a weak D call TRBD1 (5 bases). This CDR3 region has 13 residues. The V end lost 6 bases, the J end lost 4 bases, and 10 bases lay between the germline ends. CDR3 nucleotide sequence: TGTGCCAGCAGCATGACAGACGGAAACACCATATATTTT. This gives the protein CASSMTDGNTIYF.

This clone was counted a single time. The chain has TRBV9 and TRBJ2-7; D call uncertain. Germline CDR1 SGDLS, CDR2 YYNGEE. This CDR3 is built from 14 residues. V was pared by 0 bases and J by 4 bases, with 11 bases between. In nucleotides, the CDR3 is TGTGCCAGCAGCGTAGGCCCCCCAGGTTACGAGCAGTACTTC. As protein: CASSVGPPGYEQYF.

The sample holds one count of this clone. This sequence joins TRBV7-2 and TRBJ1-5, with 8 bases that match TRBD1. The CDR3 length is 15 residues. V shed 10 bases and J 2 bases; nucleotides not matched to a gene: 10. Germline V gene sequence: CDR1 SGHTA, CDR2 FQGNSA. CDR3 in DNA: TGTGCCACCCCTGGGACAGGCGGTGGCAATCAGCCCCAGCATTTT. Protein product: CATPGTGGGNQPQHF.

The chain has TRBV29-1 and TRBJ2-7; perhaps TRBD2 as D (6 bases). CDR1 is SQVTM and CDR2 is ANQGSEA in the germline V gene. This CDR3 is 16 amino acids long. Trimming removed 4 bases at V and 0 bases at J, with 19 bases between. CDR3 sequence reads: CSVVASARSSSYEQYF. The CDR3 DNA reads as TGCAGCGTTGTTGCTAGCGCAAGATCGAGCTCCTACGAGCAGTACTTC.

The chain couples TRBV3-1 (or the pseudogene TRBV3-2) to TRBJ1-1; D is uncertain. The CDR3 has 13 residues. The germline gives CDR1 LGHDT, CDR2 YNNKEL (reference sequence). Trimming removed 4 bases at V and 5 bases at J, with 11 bases between. CDR3 region: CASSPSGRTEAFF. CDR3 bases: TGTGCCAGCAGCCCAAGCGGACGGACTGAAGCTTTCTTT.

The V call is TRBV28, the J call TRBJ1-4; maybe TRBD1 (5 bases). The germline V gene encodes CDR1 MDHEN and CDR2 SYDVKM. Trimming stripped 8 bases from V and 0 bases from J, with 16 bases between. This CDR3 contains 16 residues. CDR3 DNA sequence: TGTGCCAGCCCCCCTGACAGCCGCGCAACTAATGAAAAACTGTTTTTT. It yields the protein CASPPDSRATNEKLFF.

Concerning this clone itself: Distinct nucleotide sequences in the sample also encode this CDR3. V is TRBV12-5 and J is TRBJ2-1; 8 positions agree with TRBD2. CDR1 is LGHNT and CDR2 is FRNRAP in the germline V gene. This CDR3 is built from 13 residues. V was pared by 3 bases and J by 6 bases, with 1 base of the junction left unmatched. As DNA, the CDR3 is TGTGCTAGTGGTTTAGCGGGAGTCAATGAGCAGTTCTTC. Translated, it gives CASGLAGVNEQFF. Filled out from reference TRBV12-5 and TRBJ2-1, the complete variable domain reads DARVTQTPRHKVTEMGQEVTMRCQPILGHNTVFWYRQTMMQGLELLAYFRNRAPLDDSGMPKDRFSAEMPDATLATLKIQPSEPRDSAVYFCASGLAGVNEQFFGPGTRLTVL.

The V gene is TRBV18, the J gene TRBJ1-5; TRBD1 aligns across 9 bases. This CDR3 contains 16 residues. Germline V gene data show CDR1 as KGHSH and CDR2 as LQKENI. V lost 1 base and J lost 2; bases outside the gene matches: 3. The DNA of the CDR3 is TGTGCCAGCTCACCACGGGGACAGGGTGGCAATCAGCCCCAGCATTTT. As protein: CASSPRGQGGNQPQHF.

J is TRBJ1-1 and V is TRBV7-9; maybe TRBD1 (6 bases). The CDR3 runs to 15 residues. V was clipped by 5 bases and J by 5 bases, with 18 bases between them. From germline, CDR1 is SEHNR and CDR2 FQNEAQ (reference sequence). The CDR3 loop is CASSPGRGGLTEAFF. As DNA, the CDR3 is TGTGCCAGCAGCCCAGGGAGGGGGGGACTAACTGAAGCTTTCTTT.

This clone turned up a few times. The chain couples TRBV4-1 to TRBJ2-1; D is unresolved. The CDR3 length is 14 residues. The V gene's germline CDR1 is MGHRA and CDR2 YSYEKL. V shed 0 bases and J shed 4 bases, with 7 bases lying between them. The CDR3 loop is CASSQDTLYNEQFF. The CDR3 nucleotides are TGCGCCAGCAGCCAAGACACCCTATACAATGAGCAGTTCTTC.

The chain uses TRBV12-3 or TRBV12-4 and TRBJ2-5, with 8 bases identical to TRBD2. The CDR3 has 13 residues. The V segment lost 7 bases and the J segment 5 bases; nucleotides outside the gene matches: 6. The CDR3 bases are TGTGCCAGCACAGCGGGGGCCTATGAGACCCAGTACTTC. Translation: CASTAGAYETQYF.

The V gene is TRBV19, the J gene TRBJ2-4; TRBD1 matches at 9 bases. This CDR3 has 16 amino acids. The germline V gene encodes CDR1 LNHDA and CDR2 SQIVND (reference sequence). V lost 5 bases, J lost 9 bases, and 14 bases stayed unmatched. The CDR3 DNA sequence: TGTGCCAGTAGTGGGGGATTGGGGGACAGGGAGATCATTCAGTACTTC. Its protein is CASSGGLGDREIIQYF. Filled out from reference TRBV19 and TRBJ2-4, the complete variable domain reads DGGITQSPKYLFRKEGQNVTLSCEQNLNHDAMYWYRQDPGQGLRLIYYSQIVNDFQKGDIAEGYSVSREKKESFPLTVTSAQKNPTAFYLCASSGGLGDREIIQYFGAGTRLSVL.

This chain connects TRBV18 to TRBJ1-2, with a weak D call TRBD1 (5 bases). Germline CDR1 reads KGHSH; CDR2 reads LQKENI. Trimming shortened V by 6 bases and J by 5 bases, and 28 bases separated the two germline ends. CDR3 length: 18 residues. CDR3 sequence: CASSPTSQDIATSYGYTF. The CDR3 bases are TGTGCCAGCTCCCCCACCTCACAGGACATAGCCACGAGTTATGGCTACACCTTC.

V and J are TRBV6-5 and TRBJ1-6; D unclear. Germline CDR1 is MNHEY and CDR2 is SVGAGI. V was clipped by 3 bases and J by 7 bases, with 7 bases between them. The CDR3 is made up of 13 amino acids. The chain's CDR3 is CASSYDGNSPLHF. The CDR3 bases are TGTGCCAGCAGTTATGACGGGAATTCACCCCTCCACTTT.

The count of this clone is one. J is TRBJ2-7 and V is TRBV6-1, with D possibly matching TRBD2 (6 bases). This CDR3 comprises 17 residues. Between the trimmed V and J ends, which lost 3 bases and 4 bases, there was a span of 22 bases. Germline V gene sequence: CDR1 MNHNS, CDR2 SASEGT. CDR3 coding DNA: TGTGCCAGCAGTGAGGGGAGGTTCGGGCCAAGCCAATACGAGCAGTACTTC. Its protein product is CASSEGRFGPSQYEQYF.

The chain recombines TRBV6-5 with TRBJ1-1, with a possible D match to TRBD1 (6 bases). The CDR3 sequence is 14 residues long. With 4 bases removed from V and 2 bases from J, the gap between germline ends came to 11 bases. Germline CDR1 is MNHEY and CDR2 is SVGAGI. Here the CDR3 DNA reads TGTGCCAGCAGTTTTGGACAGTTCAACACTGAAGCTTTCTTT. As protein: CASSFGQFNTEAFF.

This rearrangement joins TRBV7-2 to TRBJ2-1; D is possibly TRBD2 (5 bases). The V gene's germline CDR1 is SGHTA and CDR2 FQGNSA. The CDR3 sequence is 14 residues long. The ends were cut back, 2 bases at V and 8 bases at J, with 13 bases in the middle. CDR3 in DNA: TGTGCCAGCAGCTTAACTAGGGCTAACCATGAGCAGTTCTTC. As protein: CASSLTRANHEQFF.

The DNA of the CDR3 is TGCAGCGTTGTAGAAAGACTCGGGCAGCCCCAGCATTTT. This gives the protein CSVVERLGQPQHF. The V and J genes are TRBV29-1 and TRBJ1-5; D gene uncertain. CDR1 SQVTM and CDR2 ANQGSEA come from the germline V gene. V lost 4 bases and J 7 bases, leaving 14 bases between the germline ends. This CDR3 is 13 amino acids long.

The chain links TRBV19 to TRBJ1-2; 10 nucleotides align to TRBD1. The CDR3 contains 12 residues. Per germline, CDR1 LNHDA and CDR2 SQIVND (reference sequence). V shed 8 bases, J shed 5 bases, and the junction held 2 bases outside the gene matches. Here the CDR3 DNA reads TGTGCCAGTCGGGACAGGGGATATGGCTACACCTTC. Residues: CASRDRGYGYTF.

The V call is TRBV9, the J call TRBJ1-1; D is perhaps TRBD1 (6 bases). The length of the CDR3 is 15 residues. Germline values: CDR1 SGDLS, CDR2 YYNGEE. V shed 4 bases and J shed 2 bases, with 15 bases lying between them. This chain's CDR3 is CASSTSGGLNTEAFF. The CDR3 DNA reads TGTGCCAGCAGCACCTCCGGGGGGCTTAACACTGAAGCTTTCTTT.

The chain carries TRBV10-1 and TRBJ2-1, with 7 bases aligning to TRBD2. The CDR3 sequence is 14 residues long. The V gene end was trimmed by 9 bases and the J gene end by 8 bases; junction bases not matched to a gene: 13. CDR1 and CDR2 from the germline V gene are WNHNN and SYGVQD (reference sequence). CDR3 residues: CARDNLREGDEQFF. CDR3 nucleotide sequence: TGCGCCAGGGACAACTTGAGGGAGGGAGATGAGCAGTTCTTC.

Of note for this clone: Additional DNA sequences in this sample encode the identical CDR3. The V call is TRBV20-1, the J call TRBJ2-1, with D possibly TRBD2 on 6 matching bases. The CDR3 is made up of 11 amino acids. V shed 5 bases and J shed 7 bases, with 9 bases lying between them. The V gene's germline CDR1 is DFQATT and CDR2 SNEGSKA (reference sequence). The DNA for the CDR3 is TGCAGTGCTTTTAGCGGAAATGAGCAGTTCTTC. Protein sequence: CSAFSGNEQFF.

V usage is TRBV18 and J usage is TRBJ1-1, with unresolved D. CDR3 length: 15 amino acids. Per germline, CDR1 KGHSH and CDR2 LQKENI. V was shortened by 2 bases and J by 5 bases, with 15 bases between the two germline ends. The chain's CDR3 is CASSPNPGVSTEAFF. CDR3 sequence (DNA): TGTGCCAGCTCACCAAATCCCGGGGTCAGTACTGAAGCTTTCTTT.

The table lists this clone with a count of one. The CDR3 DNA reads as TGTGCCAGCAGCTTCGGACTAGCGCCGGGGAATGAGCAGTTCTTC. As protein: CASSFGLAPGNEQFF. The rearrangement links TRBV11-1 to TRBJ2-1, with 9 bases aligning to TRBD2. The CDR3 runs 15 residues. Germline CDR1 is SGHAT and CDR2 is FQDESV (reference sequence). Trimming removed 3 bases from V and 7 bases from J; junction bases left unmatched: 7. The full variable domain, with the rest looked up from reference TRBV11-1 and TRBJ2-1, is EAEVAQSPRYKITEKSQAVAFWCDPISGHATLYWYRQILGQGPELLVQFQDESVVDDSQLPKDRFSAERLKGVDSTLKIQPAELGDSAMYLCASSFGLAPGNEQFFGPGTRLTVL.

The CDR3 nucleotides are TGTGCCAGCAGTTTATCAGGTGGCTATGAGCAGTTCTTC. This gives the protein CASSLSGGYEQFF. V usage is TRBV12-3 or TRBV12-4 and J usage is TRBJ2-1; unclear D gene. The CDR3 is made up of 13 amino acids. Between the trimmed V and J ends, which lost 2 bases and 8 bases, there was a span of 10 bases.

The chain couples TRBV6-5 to TRBJ2-1; D is perhaps TRBD1 (6 bases). This CDR3 comprises 15 residues. V shed 0 bases and J shed 10 bases, with 16 bases lying between them. CDR1 and CDR2 (germline): MNHEY, SVGAGI. In nucleotides, the CDR3 is TGTGCCAGCAGTTACTCGTACAGGGAGACTCGGGAGCAGTTCTTC. It codes for CASSYSYRETREQFF.

The CDR3 protein is CASGLAGGLSDTQYF. The CDR3, as DNA: TGTGCCAGCGGGCTAGCGGGCGGCCTCTCAGATACGCAGTATTTT. V is TRBV2 and J is TRBJ2-3, with TRBD2 identical over 8 bases. Germline V gene lookup returns CDR1 SNHLY and CDR2 FYNNEI. CDR3 length equals 15 residues. Losses at the gene ends were 8 bases for V and 4 bases for J; bases not matched to a gene: 11.

The chain joins TRBV5-4 to TRBJ1-1; 9 nucleotides align to TRBD1. The V gene end was trimmed by 0 bases and the J gene end by 5 bases; junction bases not matched to a gene: 2. The CDR3 consists of 14 residues. CDR1 and CDR2 from the germline V gene are SGHNT and YYREEE (reference sequence). The CDR3 here is CASSLVGTGTEAFF. The CDR3 region has the DNA TGTGCCAGCAGCTTGGTTGGGACAGGGACTGAAGCTTTCTTT.